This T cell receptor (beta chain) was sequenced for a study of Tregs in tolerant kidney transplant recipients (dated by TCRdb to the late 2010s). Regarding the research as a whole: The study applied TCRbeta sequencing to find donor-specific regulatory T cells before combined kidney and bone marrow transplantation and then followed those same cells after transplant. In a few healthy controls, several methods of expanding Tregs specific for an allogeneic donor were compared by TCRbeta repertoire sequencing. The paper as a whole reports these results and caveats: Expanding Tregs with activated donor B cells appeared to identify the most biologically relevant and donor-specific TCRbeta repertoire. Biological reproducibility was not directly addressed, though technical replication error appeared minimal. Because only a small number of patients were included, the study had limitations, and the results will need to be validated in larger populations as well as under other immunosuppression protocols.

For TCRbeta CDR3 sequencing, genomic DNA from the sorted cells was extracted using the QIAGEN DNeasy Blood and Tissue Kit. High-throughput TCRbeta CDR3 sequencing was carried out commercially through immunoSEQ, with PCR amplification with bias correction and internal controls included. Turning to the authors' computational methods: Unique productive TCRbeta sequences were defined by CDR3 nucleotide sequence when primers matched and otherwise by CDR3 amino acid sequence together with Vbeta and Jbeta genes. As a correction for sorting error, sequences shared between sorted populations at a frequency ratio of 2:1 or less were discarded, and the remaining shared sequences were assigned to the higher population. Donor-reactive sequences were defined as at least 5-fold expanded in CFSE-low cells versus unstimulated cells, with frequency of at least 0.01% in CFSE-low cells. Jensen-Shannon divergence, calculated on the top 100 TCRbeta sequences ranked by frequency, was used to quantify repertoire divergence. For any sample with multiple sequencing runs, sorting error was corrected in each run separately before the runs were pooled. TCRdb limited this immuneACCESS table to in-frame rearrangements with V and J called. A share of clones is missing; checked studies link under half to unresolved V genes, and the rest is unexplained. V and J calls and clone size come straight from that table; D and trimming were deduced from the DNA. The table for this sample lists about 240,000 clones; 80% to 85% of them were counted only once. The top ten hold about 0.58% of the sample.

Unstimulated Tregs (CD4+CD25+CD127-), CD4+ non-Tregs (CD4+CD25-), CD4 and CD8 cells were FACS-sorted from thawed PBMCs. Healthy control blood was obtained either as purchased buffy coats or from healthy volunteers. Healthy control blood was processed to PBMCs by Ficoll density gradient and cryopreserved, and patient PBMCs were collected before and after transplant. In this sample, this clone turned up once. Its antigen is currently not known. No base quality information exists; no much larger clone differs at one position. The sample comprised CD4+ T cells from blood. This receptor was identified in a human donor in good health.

The nucleotide sequence is given as TGTGCCAGTAGTATCACAAGGGACGGATCGGATACGCAGTATTTT. Its translation reads: CASSITRDGSDTQYF. Recombination linked TRBV19 to TRBJ2-3; the D gene is possibly TRBD1 or TRBD2, each agreeing over 5 bases. The CDR1 and CDR2 encoded by the germline V gene (reference sequence) are LNHDA and SQIVND. The trim is 3 bases for V and 6 bases for J, with a gap of 16 bases between the germline ends. The CDR3 has 15 amino acids, counting the end cysteine and phenylalanine. Only CDR3 DNA is held: 45 bases, read in frame from base 1. The reference TRBV19 and TRBJ2-3 proteins fill in what lies around the CDR3, so the full variable domain reads DGGITQSPKYLFRKEGQNVTLSCEQNLNHDAMYWYRQDPGQGLRLIYYSQIVNDFQKGDIAEGYSVSREKKESFPLTVTSAQKNPTAFYLCASSITRDGSDTQYFGPGTRLTVL.